A selection of T cell receptor beta chains follows, all from one sample in a study of T cells after yellow fever vaccination. One entry per CDR3 protein, called by TCRdb with MiXCR from the 5' RACE reads. The table shows around 360,000 distinct CDR3 sequences, with around 10% occurring only once. The source was PBMCs, collected on the day of the first yellow fever vaccination. Receptors originate from a man between 18 and 35 years old who received the YFV17D yellow fever vaccine. Each CDR3 is given with its conserved first and last residue. Fields, in order: D gene, clone size, J gene, V gene, CDR3 DNA, CDR3 protein. D genes are given only for firm matches. Some rows mark clone size as missing; the rest say once, few, many or name a class of expanded clone.

d_call: TRBD2
clone_size: many
j_call: TRBJ2-5
v_call: TRBV7-6
cdr3_nt: TGTGCCAGCAGCTTACTTCTAGGACTAGCAAAAGAAGAGACCCAGTACTTC
cdr3_aa: CASSLLLGLAKEETQYF

d_call: NA
clone_size: few
j_call: TRBJ2-5
v_call: TRBV7-2
cdr3_nt: TGTGCCAGCAGCCACAAGAAATGGGGAGAGGAGACCCAGTACTTC
cdr3_aa: CASSHKKWGEETQYF

d_call: TRBD2
clone_size: few
j_call: TRBJ2-3
v_call: TRBV7-2
cdr3_nt: TGTGCCAGCAGCGGTAGCCGCGGGGGGGCCCTGGATACGCAGTATTTT
cdr3_aa: CASSGSRGGALDTQYF

d_call: NA
clone_size: few
j_call: TRBJ2-3
v_call: TRBV15
cdr3_nt: TGTGCCACCAGCCTCGAGACTAGCACAGATACGCAGTATTTT
cdr3_aa: CATSLETSTDTQYF

d_call: TRBD1
clone_size: NA
j_call: TRBJ2-1
v_call: TRBV27
cdr3_nt: TGTGCCAGCGGCCGGACAGGGGGCCTCTCCTACAATGAGCAGTTCTTC
cdr3_aa: CASGRTGGLSYNEQFF

d_call: TRBD2
clone_size: few
j_call: TRBJ2-3
v_call: TRBV3-1
cdr3_nt: TGTGCCAGCAGCCACTATAGCGGGGGGGCGGGCACAGATACGCAGTATTTT
cdr3_aa: CASSHYSGGAGTDTQYF

d_call: TRBD1
clone_size: NA
j_call: TRBJ2-3
v_call: TRBV29-1
cdr3_nt: TGCAGCGTGCAGGGGGGACAGGGGCGCCTCACAGATACGCAGTATTTT
cdr3_aa: CSVQGGQGRLTDTQYF

d_call: TRBD1
clone_size: NA
j_call: TRBJ2-7
v_call: TRBV19
cdr3_nt: TGTGCCAGTACCAAATCAGGGGGACCTGGCTACGAGCAGTACTTC
cdr3_aa: CASTKSGGPGYEQYF

d_call: TRBD2
clone_size: NA
j_call: TRBJ2-1
v_call: TRBV12-3/TRBV12-4
cdr3_nt: TGTGCCAGCAGTTCCTACTTTGGACTAGCGGGGAATGAGCAGTTCTTC
cdr3_aa: CASSSYFGLAGNEQFF

d_call: NA
clone_size: many
j_call: TRBJ1-5
v_call: TRBV20-1
cdr3_nt: TGCAGTGCCCTTCGAGGGTATAATCAGCCCCAGCATTTT
cdr3_aa: CSALRGYNQPQHF

d_call: NA
clone_size: many
j_call: TRBJ1-4
v_call: TRBV27
cdr3_nt: TGTGCCAGCAGTTTGGGTACTGCTAATGAAAAACTGTTTTTT
cdr3_aa: CASSLGTANEKLFF

d_call: NA
clone_size: NA
j_call: TRBJ1-2
v_call: TRBV20-1
cdr3_nt: TGCAGTGCTAGGGGGGATAACAGAAACGCTAACTATGGCTACACCTTC
cdr3_aa: CSARGDNRNANYGYTF

d_call: TRBD1
clone_size: few
j_call: TRBJ2-1
v_call: TRBV7-8
cdr3_nt: TGTGCCAGCAGTGGACAGGGGAGTCGAAGCTCCTACAATGAGCAGTTCTTC
cdr3_aa: CASSGQGSRSSYNEQFF

d_call: TRBD1
clone_size: few
j_call: TRBJ2-5
v_call: TRBV5-4
cdr3_nt: TGTGCCAGCAGCCCCCGGGACAGAGAGACCCAGTACTTC
cdr3_aa: CASSPRDRETQYF

d_call: NA
clone_size: NA
j_call: TRBJ2-1
v_call: TRBV25-1
cdr3_nt: TGTGCCAGCAGTGAACAGCCGAAAAGCTCCTACAATGAGCAGTTCTTC
cdr3_aa: CASSEQPKSSYNEQFF

d_call: NA
clone_size: NA
j_call: TRBJ2-5
v_call: TRBV6-1
cdr3_nt: TGTGCCAGCAGTACCTATTCCGGGACCCAAGAGACCCAGTACTTC
cdr3_aa: CASSTYSGTQETQYF

d_call: NA
clone_size: NA
j_call: TRBJ2-3
v_call: TRBV3-1
cdr3_nt: TGTGCCAGCAGCCCTCTGGGGGCCTCCCCAGATACGCAGTATTTT
cdr3_aa: CASSPLGASPDTQYF

d_call: NA
clone_size: few
j_call: TRBJ2-2
v_call: TRBV6-5
cdr3_nt: TGTGCCAGCAGTTCTATGGCGGCCAGGAACACCGGGGAGCTGTTTTTT
cdr3_aa: CASSSMAARNTGELFF

d_call: TRBD1
clone_size: many
j_call: TRBJ2-5
v_call: TRBV7-2
cdr3_nt: TGTGCCAGCAGCTCAGACAGGGCCGAAGAGACCCAGTACTTC
cdr3_aa: CASSSDRAEETQYF

d_call: TRBD2
clone_size: NA
j_call: TRBJ2-7
v_call: TRBV20-1
cdr3_nt: TGCAGTGCTAGAAACCCCCAGCGGGGAACCTACGAGCAGTACTTC
cdr3_aa: CSARNPQRGTYEQYF

d_call: NA
clone_size: many
j_call: TRBJ1-3
v_call: TRBV9
cdr3_nt: TGTGCCAGCAGCCCCCCGGCGGGGAACGTGGACACCATATATTTT
cdr3_aa: CASSPPAGNVDTIYF

d_call: NA
clone_size: once
j_call: TRBJ1-4
v_call: TRBV6-5
cdr3_nt: TGTGCCAGCAGTTACTCGAGAGGGGTCGGGGGTGAAAAACTGTTTTTT
cdr3_aa: CASSYSRGVGGEKLFF

d_call: NA
clone_size: few
j_call: TRBJ2-4
v_call: TRBV25-1
cdr3_nt: TGTGCCAGCACTCCCGGGGTGGGACCCGCGCACATTCAGTACTTC
cdr3_aa: CASTPGVGPAHIQYF

d_call: NA
clone_size: NA
j_call: TRBJ1-4
v_call: TRBV7-2
cdr3_nt: TGTGCCAGCAGCTTAGACGCAGTGATTAATGAAAAACTGTTTTTT
cdr3_aa: CASSLDAVINEKLFF

d_call: NA
clone_size: NA
j_call: TRBJ1-6
v_call: TRBV20-1
cdr3_nt: TGCAGTGCTAGTTCGGCGGGGGCGTCTTGGAGTTCACCCCTCCACTTT
cdr3_aa: CSASSAGASWSSPLHF

d_call: TRBD1
clone_size: NA
j_call: TRBJ2-1
v_call: TRBV18
cdr3_nt: TGTGCCAGCTCACCACAGCCGGGACAGGGTTTGAATGAGCAGTTCTTC
cdr3_aa: CASSPQPGQGLNEQFF

d_call: NA
clone_size: NA
j_call: TRBJ2-3
v_call: TRBV7-2
cdr3_nt: TGTGCCAGCAGCTTAGTGGATTGGGGGCCCGGCACAGATACGCAGTATTTT
cdr3_aa: CASSLVDWGPGTDTQYF

d_call: NA
clone_size: many
j_call: TRBJ2-3
v_call: TRBV12-3/TRBV12-4
cdr3_nt: TGTGCCAGCAGCTTGGGGGATACGCAGTATTTT
cdr3_aa: CASSLGDTQYF